The clone carrying this T cell receptor (beta chain) was observed a handful of times. As yet, its antigen is unknown. The sample contains more than one DNA sequence encoding this CDR3. The sequenced template was cDNA made from the entire isolated RNA. The method was immunoSEQ multiplex PCR; TCRdb's version includes in-frame clones alone and lacks a portion of them. The data show approximately 130,000 clones, about 18% seen once. This sample was included in a study of beta chain features in type 1 diabetes. Study details: When patients were set against healthy donors, age, gender and cell yields were similar. Study-wide results and caveats: Researchers caution that PCR might favor shorter templates, equally among patients and controls. Individuals with type 1 diabetes displayed fewer insertions and more deletions at VDJ junctions. Type 1 diabetes patients had TCRB CDR3s that were shorter (moderately but significantly so) in all four CD4+ subsets.

Germline lookup yields CDR1 SNHLY and CDR2 FYNNEI. The trim removed 6 bases at V and 4 bases at J, leaving 5 bases unmatched. The CDR3 has 13 amino acids. The sequencing sample was made of central memory CD4+ T cells from blood. This clonotype was obtained from a young man with type 1 diabetes. The rearrangement joins TRBV2 to TRBJ1-1; 7 positions agree with TRBD1. The CDR3 nucleotides read TGTGCCAGCAGCGAGGGGGCCGGCACTGAAGCTTTCTTT. Its translation: CASSEGAGTEAFF.